This TCR beta chain comes out of a study of vaccination and CD4 T cells after COVID-19 (dated by TCRdb to about 2022). Background for the entire study: In the convalescent cohort there were six males and four females, among whom were two Hispanic individuals, seven Caucasians, two Asians and one multiracial person. Post-vaccine blood samples were obtained a median of about 77 days after the second vaccine dose, with a range of about 12 to 241 days. Participants received two doses of either the Pfizer-BioNTech BNT162b2 vaccine (n=8) or the Moderna mRNA-1273 vaccine (n=2). In around nine COVID-19 convalescent patients and several infection-naive healthy vaccine recipients, the spike-specific CD4+ TCR repertoire before mRNA vaccination was compared with the repertoire after mRNA vaccination. Post-COVID blood samples were collected from convalescent patients a median of about 92 days after diagnosis, with a range of roughly 30 to 161 days. As controls, cultures received a CEFX viral epitope pool (the positive control), an HIV-1 Nef peptide pool (the negative control), or no peptide at all. Overlapping spike peptide pools from SARS-CoV-2 and from the common cold coronaviruses HCoV-NL63, HCoV-OC43 and HCoV-229E were used as culture stimuli. In an earlier paper using these donors, memory CD4+ T cell crossreactivity between SARS-CoV-2 and common cold coronavirus spike proteins was assessed at the TCR clonotype level. Results and caveats for the whole study, not just this receptor: In convalescent patients, nearly all vaccine-specific clones (304 of 307) were found to be mono-reactive for SARS-CoV-2 spike rather than cross-reactive with common cold coronaviruses. The number of convalescent patients in the study was relatively small, and the study did not examine early timepoints following natural infection. In convalescent patients, a median 86.3% of post-vaccine SARS-CoV-2-reactive clones were detected only after vaccination, suggesting vaccine-specific priming. The median count of SARS-CoV-2-reactive clonotypes went up from under 25 after infection to 38 after vaccination, although the change was not significant.

Concerning this clonotype itself: Its cognate antigen has yet to be identified. No much larger clone exists at a distance of one base, and base qualities are not known.

The library came from PCR. DNA from cultured CD4+ T cells was subjected to TCR sequencing with the Oncomine TCR Beta short-read assay at the Johns Hopkins FTIC core. The QIAamp micro DNA kit was used to extract genomic DNA from the cultured CD4+ T cells. Oncomine TCR Beta libraries from cultured CD4+ T cells were pooled with unique dual indexes and sequenced on an Illumina iSeq 100. On the authors' methods: Non-productive sequences were removed, and CDR3s that did not start with C, did not end with F or W, or were shorter than 7 amino acids were discarded. Antigen-specific clonotypes were identified using the MANAFEST web application through comparison of peptide-stimulated wells with reference and other culture wells. For a clone to be called positive, the clone needed an FDR below 0.05, an odds ratio above 5, and a productive frequency above 0.1% in at least two of three replicate wells. A clonotype was classed as cross-reactive if the clonotype showed significant expansion both in SARS-CoV-2 spike wells and in at least one common cold coronavirus spike condition. Using R version 3.6.1, CDR3 homology was evaluated through Levenshtein distances (stringdist) along with unrooted phylogenetic trees (ape). The raw public data were reprocessed by TCRdb itself: fastp quality trimming at Q25, MiXCR clonotype calling, in-frame beta chains only. Every distinct CDR3 protein forms one entry, paired with its most common genes and DNA. In this record, the V and J calls reflect TCRdb's handling and not the investigators' own analysis. In all, the sample holds about 9,100 distinct CDR3 sequences, and around 33% of those were seen once. Clones ranked in the top ten supply approximately 22% of the sample.

This specimen's treatment or condition label, interpreted: approximately nine-day PBMC culture with coronavirus spike peptide pools or control peptides (ViraFEST assay). CD4+ T cells from unexposed donors were collected before the COVID-19 pandemic (2011-2018). The ViraFEST assay, used in the study, expanded antigen-specific T cells with peptide pools and then identified the expanded clonotypes through TCR sequencing. Each well held approximately 2 million PBMCs cultured in IMDM containing roughly 5.4% human AB serum and approximately 9.4 IU/ml IL-2, with 8.5 to 10 ug/ml peptide pools added. Half of the culture medium was replaced with fresh IL-2-containing medium on days 3 and 7. After nine to eleven days of culture, CD4+ T cells were isolated by negative selection with the EasySep CD4+ T cell isolation kit. As cell numbers permitted, CD4+ T cells from unexposed donors were tested for reactivity to SARS-CoV-2 S and N and to four common cold coronavirus spike pools. Ficoll-Paque Plus gradient centrifugation was used to isolate PBMCs from whole blood, and the isolated PBMCs were then either used fresh or cryopreserved at -140C. Culture conditions were generally each tested in triplicate wells. Leukapheresis product for the unexposed donors was purchased commercially.

V lost 2 bases and J lost 7 bases; the stretch between them is 16 bases long. For CDR1 and CDR2, the germline V gene lists SGDLS and YYNGEE. Its CDR3 holds 16 amino acids, cysteine through phenylalanine. Solely the CDR3 DNA is kept, with 48 bases framed from the first base. Sequencing was carried out using CD4+ T cells from blood, cultured in vitro. The sequence was obtained from a human donor in good health. The chain joins TRBV9 to TRBJ1-6, with no confidently assigned D gene. For the CDR3, the sequence is CASSVGSGGNNSPLHF. Here is the DNA: TGTGCCAGCAGCGTGGGATCGGGTGGGAACAATTCACCCCTCCACTTT.